These T cell receptor beta chains were read from a single sample in a study of T-cell memory formation after mild COVID-19. In TCRdb, the 5' RACE reads were re-called with MiXCR into one record per CDR3 protein. The sample shows a few hundred thousand distinct CDR3 sequences, 15% of them seen only once. Source material: PBMCs or a T cell subset sorted from them (not recorded which). The source is a man in his late teens or twenties who had mild COVID-19 (a few samples of this study predate the infection). Cell type and time point are not known. The CDR3 runs from the conserved cysteine through the conserved F or W. The order of the fields is CDR3 protein, CDR3 DNA, V gene, CDR3 length, clone size, D gene, J gene. A D gene is named only where the DNA matches it firmly. Not all rows give a size; the values are once, few, many and, for expanded clones, a class.

cdr3_aa: CASSYHSGQARRNSPLHF; cdr3_nt: TGTGCCAGCAGTTACCATTCCGGACAGGCCAGGCGTAATTCACCCCTCCACTTT; v_call: TRBV6-5; cdr3_length: 18; clone_size: few; d_call: TRBD1; j_call: TRBJ1-6
cdr3_aa: CASSLGWELTDTQYF; cdr3_nt: TGTGCCAGCAGCTTAGGATGGGAGCTCACAGATACGCAGTATTTT; v_call: TRBV7-3; cdr3_length: 15; clone_size: NA; d_call: NA; j_call: TRBJ2-3
cdr3_aa: CASRMDRGRNYGYTF; cdr3_nt: TGTGCCAGCAGGATGGACAGGGGACGTAACTATGGCTACACCTTC; v_call: TRBV7-2; cdr3_length: 15; clone_size: few; d_call: TRBD1; j_call: TRBJ1-2
cdr3_aa: CASSNRMRKNIQYF; cdr3_nt: TGTGCCAGCAGCAACAGAATGAGAAAAAACATTCAGTACTTC; v_call: TRBV11-2; cdr3_length: 14; clone_size: few; d_call: NA; j_call: TRBJ2-4
cdr3_aa: CATSDWSTKGFRDTQYF; cdr3_nt: TGTGCCACCAGTGATTGGAGCACCAAGGGGTTTAGAGATACGCAGTATTTT; v_call: TRBV24-1; cdr3_length: 17; clone_size: few; d_call: NA; j_call: TRBJ2-3
cdr3_aa: CASSQMRWRTGAQNTEAFF; cdr3_nt: TGTGCCAGCAGCCAAATGAGATGGCGGACAGGGGCTCAGAACACTGAAGCTTTCTTT; v_call: TRBV14; cdr3_length: 19; clone_size: NA; d_call: TRBD1; j_call: TRBJ1-1
cdr3_aa: CASSLQGISYEQYF; cdr3_nt: TGCGCCAGCAGCTTACAGGGGATCTCCTACGAGCAGTACTTC; v_call: TRBV5-1; cdr3_length: 14; clone_size: once; d_call: TRBD1; j_call: TRBJ2-7
cdr3_aa: CASSLPWGAPPPEKLFF; cdr3_nt: TGCGCCAGCAGCCTCCCCTGGGGGGCGCCGCCTCCTGAAAAACTGTTTTTT; v_call: TRBV4-1; cdr3_length: 17; clone_size: many; d_call: NA; j_call: TRBJ1-4
cdr3_aa: CASTRTGGMQETQYF; cdr3_nt: TGTGCCAGCACCCGGACAGGGGGGATGCAAGAGACCCAGTACTTC; v_call: TRBV6-5; cdr3_length: 15; clone_size: NA; d_call: TRBD1; j_call: TRBJ2-5
cdr3_aa: CASSPSAGTTGYTF; cdr3_nt: TGTGCCAGCAGCCCATCGGCAGGGACGACGGGCTACACCTTC; v_call: TRBV12-3/TRBV12-4; cdr3_length: 14; clone_size: NA; d_call: NA; j_call: TRBJ1-2